These 31 T cell receptor beta chains originate from one sample sequenced in a study of blood T cell repertoires in COVID-19. Clones were read by immunoSEQ multiplex PCR, and TCRdb kept only the in-frame ones, dropping some. The sample holds about 110,000 clones, 70% to 80% seen once. The specimen was peripheral blood. The receptor set was obtained from a man aged 65-85 years with active or convalescent COVID-19.

The V gene is TRBV20-1, the J gene TRBJ2-7; tentatively, D is TRBD1 (5 bases). Deletions cut 7 bases from V and 2 bases from J, with 18 bases between. This CDR3 comprises 14 residues. CDR1 is DFQATT and CDR2 is SNEGSKA in the germline V gene (reference sequence). The CDR3 loop reads CSVSGPQAPYEQYF. CDR3 nucleotides: TGCAGTGTTAGTGGACCACAGGCTCCCTACGAGCAGTACTTC.

The CDR3 DNA follows: TGCAGTGCTAGTTACAGGGGTCTGACGGAGACCCAGTACTTC. Protein: CSASYRGLTETQYF. This rearrangement joins TRBV20-1 to TRBJ2-5; 7 nucleotides agree with TRBD1. Germline CDR1 is DFQATT and CDR2 is SNEGSKA (reference sequence). J lost 5 bases, V lost 3 bases, and 9 bases had no gene match. The CDR3 runs to 14 residues.

V and J are TRBV24-1 and TRBJ2-1, with a weak D call TRBD2 (6 bases). The germline V and J ends were trimmed by 4 bases and 9 bases, with 12 bases remaining between them. Per germline, CDR1 KGHDR and CDR2 SFDVKD. This CDR3 comprises 13 residues. The CDR3 region is CATSERLESEQFF. The CDR3 DNA is TGTGCCACCAGTGAGCGACTAGAGTCTGAGCAGTTCTTC.

This chain uses TRBV9 with TRBJ1-4; TRBD1 matches 9 bases. The V segment lost 3 bases and the J segment 2 bases; nucleotides outside the gene matches: 5. CDR3 length equals 16 residues. CDR1 and CDR2 (germline): SGDLS, YYNGEE. The CDR3 DNA sequence: TGTGCCAGCAGCGCACCCACAGGGGGCACTAATGAAAAACTGTTTTTT. Its translation: CASSAPTGGTNEKLFF.

This chain connects TRBV5-1 to TRBJ2-3; D remains unclear. From germline, CDR1 is SGHRS and CDR2 YFSETQ. The CDR3 covers 14 residues. V was clipped by 2 bases and J by 2 bases, with 9 bases between them. The CDR3 loop reads CASSLGSITDTQYF. Written as DNA, the CDR3 is TGCGCCAGCAGCTTAGGTAGCATCACAGATACGCAGTATTTT.

This chain connects TRBV5-1 to TRBJ2-5, with 8 positions matching TRBD1. Germline CDR1 SGHRS, CDR2 YFSETQ. The V gene end was trimmed by 0 bases and the J gene end by 3 bases; junction bases not matched to a gene: 4. The CDR3 consists of 15 residues. CDR3 in DNA: TGCGCCAGCAGCTTGGTAACAGGGGGTGAAGAGACCCAGTACTTC. It encodes CASSLVTGGEETQYF.

This chain links TRBV6-5 with TRBJ1-2, with TRBD1 matching over 7 bases. V lost 0 bases to trimming and J lost 10 bases; unmatched junction nucleotides: 5. CDR1 MNHEY and CDR2 SVGAGI come from the germline V gene. The CDR3 is 13 amino acids. The CDR3 protein is CASSYSTGDSYTF. CDR3 DNA sequence: TGTGCCAGCAGTTACTCTACAGGGGATTCCTACACCTTC.

The chain is built from TRBV3-1 (or the pseudogene TRBV3-2) and TRBJ2-5, with 12 bases fitting TRBD2. This CDR3 comprises 16 residues. CDR1 and CDR2 (germline): LGHDT, YNNKEL (reference sequence). J lost 7 bases, V lost 4 bases, and 10 bases had no gene match. The CDR3 sequence: CASSLGLAGPEVTQYF. The CDR3 nucleotides read TGTGCCAGCAGCCTCGGACTAGCGGGACCCGAGGTGACCCAGTACTTC.

This clone has a single count. This chain uses TRBV12-3 or TRBV12-4 with TRBJ1-2; the D gene is possibly TRBD1 (5 bases). This CDR3 contains 13 residues. V was clipped by 7 bases and J by 5 bases, with 14 bases between them. DNA of the CDR3: TGTGCCAGCACCCGCCCCGGGGGATATGGCTACACCTTC. Amino acid sequence: CASTRPGGYGYTF.

The chain has TRBV30 and TRBJ1-3; D is undetermined. V was clipped by 2 bases and J by 2 bases, with 13 bases between them. From germline, CDR1 is GTSNPN and CDR2 SVGIG (reference sequence). The CDR3 consists of 15 residues. The CDR3 region is CAWSLRLGAGNTIYF. CDR3 bases: TGTGCCTGGAGTCTGCGTTTAGGAGCTGGAAACACCATATATTTT. The full variable domain, its missing parts supplied by reference TRBV30 and TRBJ1-3, is SQTIHQWPATLVQPVGSPLSLECTVEGTSNPNLYWYRQAAGRGLQLLFYSVGIGQISSEVPQNLSASRPQDRQFILSSKKLLLSDSGFYLCAWSLRLGAGNTIYFGEGSWLTVV.

The sample holds a few counts of this clone. V and J are TRBV18 and TRBJ2-1; TRBD2 matches 9 bases. The junction had 8 bases not matched to a gene; V was cut back by 2 bases and J by 9 bases. The germline CDR1 and CDR2 sequences are KGHSH and LQKENI. The CDR3 length is 15 residues. This chain's CDR3 is CASSPSASGISEQFF. The CDR3 DNA is TGTGCCAGCTCACCAAGCGCTAGCGGGATTAGTGAGCAGTTCTTC.

The rearrangement uses TRBV4-2 and TRBJ2-1; 10 nucleotides align to TRBD2. This CDR3 is built from 18 residues. The V gene's germline CDR1 is LGHNA and CDR2 YNFKEQ. V lost 0 bases, J lost 0 bases, and 5 bases stayed unmatched. The DNA for the CDR3 is TGTGCCAGCAGCCAAGATGGGACTAGCGAAAGCTCCTACAATGAGCAGTTCTTC. It translates to CASSQDGTSESSYNEQFF.

V gene TRBV19 combines with J gene TRBJ1-5, with 10 bases matching TRBD1. V shed 6 bases and J 5 bases; nucleotides not matched to a gene: 7. Germline CDR1 and CDR2: LNHDA and SQIVND (reference sequence). There are 15 residues in the CDR3. The CDR3, as DNA: TGTGCCAGTAGGAGGCCGGGACAGGGGTATCAGCCCCAGCATTTT. It encodes CASRRPGQGYQPQHF.

This clone was found a few times. The gene calls are TRBV18 and TRBJ1-1; 9 bases agree with TRBD1. This CDR3 has 12 amino acids. In germline, CDR1 is KGHSH, CDR2 LQKENI. V lost 2 bases and J lost 11; bases outside the gene matches: 3. The CDR3 loop is CASSPGQGSAFF. CDR3 coding DNA: TGTGCCAGCTCACCAGGACAGGGGAGCGCTTTCTTT.

The rearrangement links TRBV18 to TRBJ2-1, with TRBD2 identical over 8 bases. The CDR3 runs to 11 residues. Per the germline V gene, CDR1 is KGHSH and CDR2 is LQKENI. The trim removed 5 bases at V and 10 bases at J, leaving 1 base unmatched. CDR3 DNA: TGTGCCAGCTCAGCTAGCGGGGAGCAGTTCTTC. Its translation: CASSASGEQFF.

The chain is built from TRBV2 and TRBJ1-1; D unresolved. There are 14 residues in the CDR3. The germline gives CDR1 SNHLY, CDR2 FYNNEI. V dropped 4 bases and J dropped 3 bases, with 12 bases sitting between them. CDR3 sequence reads: CASSAVSGYTEAFF. The CDR3 nucleotides are TGTGCCAGCAGTGCGGTATCGGGTTACACTGAAGCTTTCTTT. The whole variable domain, filled in from reference TRBV2 and TRBJ1-1, reads EPEVTQTPSHQVTQMGQEVILRCVPISNHLYFYWYRQILGQKVEFLVSFYNNEISEKSEIFDDQFSVERPDGSNFTLKIRSTKLEDSAMYFCASSAVSGYTEAFFGQGTRLTVV.

V and J are TRBV21-1 and TRBJ1-6. TRBV21-1 is annotated as a pseudogene. This CDR3 has 17 amino acids. DNA of the CDR3: TGTGCCAGCAGCAAAACCGCAACGGAGACTTATAATTCACCCCTCCACTTT. The encoded protein is CASSKTATETYNSPLHF.

The chain combines TRBV7-3 with TRBJ2-3, with TRBD2 matching 7 bases. Per the germline V gene, CDR1 is SGHTA and CDR2 is FQGTGA. The V and J ends lost 2 bases and 2 bases, in that order; junction bases with no gene match: 4. This CDR3 has 15 amino acids. As DNA, the CDR3 is TGTGCCAGCAGCTTAGCGGGACTACCCACAGATACGCAGTATTTT. Its translation: CASSLAGLPTDTQYF.

This chain links TRBV11-1 with TRBJ2-6, with no clear D. Germline values: CDR1 SGHAT, CDR2 FQDESV (reference sequence). The CDR3 loop spans 15 amino acids. The V end lost 1 base, the J end lost 1 base, and 5 bases lay between the germline ends. The CDR3 region has the DNA TGTGCCAGCAGCTTAGACAGATCTGGGGCCAACGTCCTGACTTTC. This encodes CASSLDRSGANVLTF.

The table lists this clone with a count of one. This rearrangement joins TRBV5-1 to TRBJ1-4; TRBD1 agrees at 8 bases. The CDR3 covers 15 residues. Looked up from germline, CDR1 is SGHRS and CDR2 is YFSETQ. V was pared by 4 bases and J by 5 bases, with 7 bases of the junction left unmatched. The CDR3 loop reads CASSAGQATNEKLFF. Written as DNA, the CDR3 is TGCGCCAGCAGCGCGGGACAGGCGACAAATGAAAAACTGTTTTTT. Supplemented by reference TRBV5-1 and TRBJ1-4, the full variable domain reads KAGVTQTPRYLIKTRGQQVTLSCSPISGHRSVSWYQQTPGQGLQFLFEYFSETQRNKGNFPGRFSGRQFSNSRSEMNVSTLELGDSALYLCASSAGQATNEKLFFGSGTQLSVL.

The chain employs TRBV7-2 and TRBJ2-4; a weak D match, TRBD1 (6 bases). Germline CDR1 and CDR2: SGHTA and FQGNSA. This CDR3 has 15 residues. V lost 2 bases and J lost 0, with 8 bases in between. The CDR3 DNA reads as TGTGCCAGCAGCTTACAGGGGCCAGCCAAAAACATTCAGTACTTC. Translating it yields CASSLQGPAKNIQYF.

The CDR3 DNA follows: TGTGCCAGCAGCTTTAAAGTCGTGAGTTCCTTATACAATGAGCAGTTCTTC. Its protein product is CASSFKVVSSLYNEQFF. The V and J genes are TRBV11-2 and TRBJ2-1; D is uncertain. Trimming took off 3 bases at V and 4 bases at J, with 19 bases between the two ends. The CDR3 extends over 17 amino acids. CDR1 is SGHAT and CDR2 is FQNNGV in the germline V gene. Full variable domain (missing parts from reference TRBV11-2 and TRBJ2-1): EAGVAQSPRYKIIEKRQSVAFWCNPISGHATLYWYQQILGQGPKLLIQFQNNGVVDDSQLPKDRFSAERLKGVDSTLKIQPAKLEDSAVYLCASSFKVVSSLYNEQFFGPGTRLTVL.

This sequence joins TRBV7-6 and TRBJ2-7; 9 bases match TRBD2. The CDR3 contains 16 residues. V was clipped by 5 bases and J by 5 bases; unmatched bases: 13. Germline V lookup: CDR1 SGHVS, CDR2 FNYEAQ. CDR3 sequence reads: CASSAPPGLATDEQYF. CDR3 sequence (DNA): TGTGCCAGCAGCGCCCCCCCGGGACTAGCAACTGACGAGCAGTACTTC.

The CDR3 sequence is CASSLYPRDSSNQPQHF. DNA of the CDR3: TGTGCCAGCAGCTTATACCCCCGGGACAGTTCCAATCAGCCCCAGCATTTT. The gene calls are TRBV7-3 and TRBJ1-5; 7 bases align to TRBD1. Germline values: CDR1 SGHTA, CDR2 FQGTGA. The ends lost 2 bases at V and 3 bases at J; junction bases unmatched: 10. The CDR3 is made up of 17 amino acids.

The chain is built from TRBV11-2 and TRBJ1-3; D not certain. The CDR3 runs 14 residues. Trimming pared 4 bases from V and 2 bases from J, leaving 9 bases between. The V gene's germline CDR1 is SGHAT and CDR2 FQNNGV. The CDR3 spells CASSSQITGNTIYF. CDR3 coding DNA: TGTGCCAGCAGCTCTCAGATCACTGGAAACACCATATATTTT.

The chain recombines TRBV12-3 or TRBV12-4 with TRBJ1-5; D uncertain. Between the trimmed V and J ends, which lost 4 bases and 5 bases, there was a span of 9 bases. The CDR3 contains 13 residues. CDR3 residues: CASSYIGDQPQHF. The CDR3 nucleotides are TGTGCCAGCAGTTATATCGGGGATCAGCCCCAGCATTTT.

The V gene is TRBV21-1, the J gene TRBJ2-7; the listed D gene, TRBD1, was not tested against the DNA. TRBV21-1 is designated a pseudogene. The CDR3 is made up of 15 amino acids. The CDR3 loop is CASSNVTGSPYEQYF. The DNA of the CDR3 is TGTGCCAGCAGCAATGTTACAGGCTCACCCTACGAGCAGTACTTC.

V gene TRBV7-6 combines with J gene TRBJ2-5; 7 nucleotides line up with TRBD2. Germline CDR1 reads SGHVS; CDR2 reads FNYEAQ. The CDR3 consists of 15 residues. Trimming at V came to 5 bases and at J to 3 bases, leaving 9 bases not matched to a gene. The CDR3 DNA is TGTGCCAGCAGCCTCCATGGGGCGGGAGAAGAGACCCAGTACTTC. Translation gives CASSLHGAGEETQYF.

This clone was detected only once. V and J are TRBV2 and TRBJ2-3; no reliable D call. The CDR3 is 15 residues long. Germline values: CDR1 SNHLY, CDR2 FYNNEI. Deletions cut 8 bases from V and 1 base from J, with 16 bases between. The CDR3 region has the DNA TGTGCCAGCCGTAACCAGCCCGCGGGCACAGATACGCAGTATTTT. It yields the protein CASRNQPAGTDTQYF.

This sequence joins TRBV2 and TRBJ1-5; D possibly corresponds to TRBD1 (6 bases). The V end lost 5 bases, the J end lost 0 bases, and 11 bases lay between the germline ends. The length of the CDR3 is 15 residues. Germline V lookup: CDR1 SNHLY, CDR2 FYNNEI. As DNA, the CDR3 is TGTGCCAGCAGTCTCCAGGGGTATAGCAATCAGCCCCAGCATTTT. Protein product: CASSLQGYSNQPQHF. Variable domain in full (rest from reference TRBV2 and TRBJ1-5): EPEVTQTPSHQVTQMGQEVILRCVPISNHLYFYWYRQILGQKVEFLVSFYNNEISEKSEIFDDQFSVERPDGSNFTLKIRSTKLEDSAMYFCASSLQGYSNQPQHFGDGTRLSIL.

In this sample, this clone turned up once. V and J are TRBV5-1 and TRBJ2-7; 7 nucleotides line up with TRBD2. The germline CDR1 and CDR2 sequences are SGHRS and YFSETQ. This CDR3 contains 15 residues. Unmatched junction bases numbered 10, after V lost 1 base and J lost 6 bases. CDR3: CASSLMGGPEGEQYF. The CDR3 coding sequence is TGCGCCAGCAGCTTGATGGGAGGGCCTGAGGGCGAGCAGTACTTC.